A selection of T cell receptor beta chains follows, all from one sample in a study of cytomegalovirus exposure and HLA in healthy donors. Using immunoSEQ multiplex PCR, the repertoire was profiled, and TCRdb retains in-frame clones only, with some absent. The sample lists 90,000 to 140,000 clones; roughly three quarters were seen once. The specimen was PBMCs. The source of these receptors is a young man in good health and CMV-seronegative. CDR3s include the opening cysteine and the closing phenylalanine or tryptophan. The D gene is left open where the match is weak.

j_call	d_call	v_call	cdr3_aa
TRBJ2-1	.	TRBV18	CASTTAHNEQFF
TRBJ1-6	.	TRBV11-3	CASSSVWGSPLHF
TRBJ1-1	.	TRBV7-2	CASSLAQAPNTEAFF
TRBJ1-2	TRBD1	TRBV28	CASCETGIYGYTF
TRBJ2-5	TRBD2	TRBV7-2	CASSFQAGELETQYF
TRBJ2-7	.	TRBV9	CASSTSGEPIYEQYF
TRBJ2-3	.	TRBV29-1	CSVVEPAGGSTDTQYF
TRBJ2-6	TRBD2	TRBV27	CASSPTGGRVYGANGLTF
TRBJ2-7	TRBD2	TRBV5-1	CASSLDGSGEQYF
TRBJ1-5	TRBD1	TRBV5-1	CASSPGTVGVSNQPQHF
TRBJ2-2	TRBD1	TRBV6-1	CASSKGQGGTGELFF
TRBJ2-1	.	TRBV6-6	CASSYSTSPEQFF
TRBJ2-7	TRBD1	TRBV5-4	CASSLGTGGYEQYF
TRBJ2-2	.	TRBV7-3	CASSLTPTGRAGELFF
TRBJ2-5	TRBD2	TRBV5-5	CASSLAARGDQETQYF
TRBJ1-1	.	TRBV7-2	CASRPQRGVGTEAFF
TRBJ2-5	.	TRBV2	CASRARAGRETQYF
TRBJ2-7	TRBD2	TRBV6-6	CASSGLAELYEQYF
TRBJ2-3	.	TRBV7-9	CASSLGVRSTDTQYF
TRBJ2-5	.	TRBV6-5	CASSYSRDQETQYF
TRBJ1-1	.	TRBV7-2	CASSLRRRGTEAFF
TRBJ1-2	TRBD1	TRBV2	CASSESGQANYGYTF
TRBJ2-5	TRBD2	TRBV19	CASSIGGRGETQYF
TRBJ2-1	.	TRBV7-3	CASSLRGEVAYNEQFF
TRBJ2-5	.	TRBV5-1	CASSLGLAETQYF
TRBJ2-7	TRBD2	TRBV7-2	CASSLGGTSGSYEQYF
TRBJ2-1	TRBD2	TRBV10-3	CAISDPAGGAWNEQFF
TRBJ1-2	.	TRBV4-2	CASSHPQDYYGYTF
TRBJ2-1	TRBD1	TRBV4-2	CASSPPGQGGGEQFF
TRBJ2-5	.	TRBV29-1	CSVGGGWGMAGETQYF
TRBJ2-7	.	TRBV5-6	CASSLRQRLTYEQYF
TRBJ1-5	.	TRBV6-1	CASSARYSNQPQHF
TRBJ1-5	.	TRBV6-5	CASSYGGPYDQPQHF
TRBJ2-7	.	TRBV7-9	CASSLSGKAYEQYF
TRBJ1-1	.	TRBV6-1	CASSEARTGTAFF
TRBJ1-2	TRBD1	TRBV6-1	CASSEPRTGDYGYTF
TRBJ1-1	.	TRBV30	CAWSMTRGTEAFF
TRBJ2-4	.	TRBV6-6	CASSPSGGAKNIQYF
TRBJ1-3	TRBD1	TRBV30	CAWSSGQGKNTIYF
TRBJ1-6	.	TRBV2	CASSELQGSNSPLHF
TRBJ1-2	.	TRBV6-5	CASSYSPGANYGYTF
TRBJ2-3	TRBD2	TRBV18	CASSRTLAGGDTQYF
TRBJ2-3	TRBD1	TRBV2	CASRIRDRGLDTQYF
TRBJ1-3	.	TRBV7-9	CASIPGGLGGNTIYF
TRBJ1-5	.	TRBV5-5	CASSPLKAGNNQPQHF
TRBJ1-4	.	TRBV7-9	CASSRLGAVSGSEEKLFF
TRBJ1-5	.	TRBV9	CASSVGGSNQPQHF
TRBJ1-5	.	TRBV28	CASSFSGNQPQHF
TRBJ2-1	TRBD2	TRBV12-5	CASGSTSGSSYNEQFF